What follows are 3 T cell receptor beta chains derived from one specimen sequenced in a study of T cells in Graves' hyperthyroidism and ophthalmopathy. Amplification targeted TCR beta CDR3 regions from RNA transcripts. Primed by the HTBI set, a first-round RT-PCR was run on the TCR CDR3. TCRdb reprocessed the multiplex PCR reads with MiXCR, giving one entry per CDR3 protein. Seen here are roughly 500,000 distinct CDR3 sequences, more than 15% observed once, and the top ten hold about 29%. What was sequenced was blood. These receptors all come from a woman between 25 and 40 years old with Graves' ophthalmopathy.

This chain uses TRBV11-2 with TRBJ2-7; 7 nucleotides line up with TRBD1. Losses at the gene ends were 5 bases for V and 1 base for J; bases not matched to a gene: 11. This CDR3 region has 16 residues. Germline CDR1 is SGHAT and CDR2 is FQNNGV. CDR3 sequence (DNA): TGTGCCAGCAGCCGCGGAACCGGGACAGTATCCTACGAGCAGTACTTC. It is translated as CASSRGTGTVSYEQYF.

In this sample, this clonotype turned up many times. The chain recombines TRBV24-1 with TRBJ2-5; 10 bases are a match to TRBD2. CDR1 KGHDR and CDR2 SFDVKD come from the germline V gene. CDR3 length: 17 amino acids. V shed 0 bases, J shed 5 bases, and the junction held 8 bases outside the gene matches. CDR3 region: CATSDLGGLAGDETQYF. The CDR3 coding sequence is TGTGCCACCAGTGATTTGGGGGGTCTAGCGGGAGATGAGACCCAGTACTTC.

Comments on this clonotype: A much larger clonotype is one base distant, so this may be a read error. This chain joins TRBV28 and TRBJ2-7, with D possibly matching TRBD2 (5 bases). Germline loops: CDR1 MDHEN, CDR2 SYDVKM. CDR3 length equals 13 residues. V shed 4 bases and J shed 3 bases, with 10 bases lying between them. The DNA of the CDR3 is TGTGCCAGCAGTTCATCCGGGGACTACGAGCAGTACTTC. As protein: CASSSSGDYEQYF. The entire variable domain, with the rest obtained from reference TRBV28 and TRBJ2-7, is as follows: DVKVTQSSRYLVKRTGEKVFLECVQDMDHENMFWYRQDPGLGLRLIYFSYDVKMKEKGDIPEGYSVSREKKERFSLILESASTNQTSMYLCASSSSGDYEQYFGPGTRLTVT.